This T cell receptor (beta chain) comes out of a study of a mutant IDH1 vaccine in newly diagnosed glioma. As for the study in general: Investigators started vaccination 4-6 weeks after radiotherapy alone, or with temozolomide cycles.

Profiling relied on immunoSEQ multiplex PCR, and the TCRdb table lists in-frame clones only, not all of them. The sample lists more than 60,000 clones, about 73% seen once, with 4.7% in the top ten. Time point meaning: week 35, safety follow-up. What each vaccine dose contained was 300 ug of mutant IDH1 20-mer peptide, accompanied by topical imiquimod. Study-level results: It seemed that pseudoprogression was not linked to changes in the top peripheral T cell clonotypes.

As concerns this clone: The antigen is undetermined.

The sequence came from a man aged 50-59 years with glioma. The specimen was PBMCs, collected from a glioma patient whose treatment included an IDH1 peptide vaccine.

The CDR3 loop is CAWSGGQGQPQHF. The CDR3 DNA reads TGTGCCTGGAGTGGGGGGCAGGGACAGCCCCAGCATTTT. The chain couples TRBV30 to TRBJ1-5, with D perhaps TRBD1 (6 bases). The germline gives CDR1 GTSNPN, CDR2 SVGIG (reference sequence). V was shortened by 1 base and J by 7 bases, with 11 bases between the two germline ends. The CDR3 runs 13 residues.